Each of the 8 T cell receptor beta chains below was sequenced from the same sample in a study of shared clonotypes between healthy human individuals. The protocol was immunoSEQ multiplex PCR, while the TCRdb copy is restricted to in-frame clones and leaves out a portion. Of about 2.3 million clones in the sample, roughly 92% were seen once. Sequencing was performed on naive CD4+ T cells from PBMCs. Subset described: CD45RA+ positively selected. These receptors were collected from a man younger than 35 in good health. Some clones in this sample may be carry-over from other donors' samples.

V usage is TRBV29-1 and J usage is TRBJ2-5; D unclear. The germline CDR1 and CDR2 sequences are SQVTM and ANQGSEA. Trimming left V 4 bases short and J 5 bases short, with 14 bases between. The CDR3 sequence is 13 residues long. CDR3 DNA sequence: TGCAGCGTTGGGTTTCCCCTCCAGGAGACCCAGTACTTC. It is translated as CSVGFPLQETQYF.

The rearrangement uses TRBV5-1 and TRBJ1-2; perhaps TRBD1 as D (5 bases). CDR1 is SGHRS, CDR2 YFSETQ, per germline. The V and J ends lost 2 bases and 4 bases respectively, with 12 bases between them. The CDR3 spans 14 residues. Written as DNA, the CDR3 is TGCGCCAGCAGCTTCTGGGGGAAACCCTATGGCTACACCTTC. It is translated as CASSFWGKPYGYTF.

This clone has only a few counts. The sample carries other DNA sequences with the same CDR3. The genes are TRBV18 and TRBJ1-2; 11 nucleotides match TRBD1. This CDR3 spans 15 amino acids. The V gene's germline CDR1 is KGHSH and CDR2 LQKENI. V shed 3 bases, J shed 3 bases, and the junction held 3 bases outside the gene matches. CDR3 DNA: TGTGCCAGCTCACCCCGGACAGGGGGCGACTATGGCTACACCTTC. Encoded protein: CASSPRTGGDYGYTF.

For the CDR3, the DNA is TGCGCCAGCAGCTTGGGCCAAACCAGCAATCAGCCCCAGCATTTT. This translates into CASSLGQTSNQPQHF. The chain is built from TRBV5-1 and TRBJ1-5; D gene uncertain. Trimming stripped 0 bases from V and 1 base from J, with 8 bases between. The CDR3 consists of 15 residues. The V gene's germline CDR1 is SGHRS and CDR2 YFSETQ.

The rearrangement joins TRBV7-2 to TRBJ2-7; TRBD1 matches at 9 bases. V shed 3 bases and J 5 bases; nucleotides not matched to a gene: 5. Germline CDR1 is SGHTA and CDR2 is FQGNSA. The CDR3 totals 14 residues. The CDR3 is CASSFVGTGNEQYF. Written as DNA, the CDR3 is TGTGCCAGCAGCTTCGTCGGGACAGGGAACGAGCAGTACTTC.

To note about this clone: The same CDR3 arises from other DNA sequences in this sample as well. The genes are TRBV18 and TRBJ2-2, with D uncertain. The CDR3 consists of 13 residues. Trimming cost V 2 bases and J 8 bases, with 9 bases left between them. CDR1 is KGHSH, CDR2 LQKENI, per germline. The CDR3, as DNA: TGTGCCAGCTCACCAAGTATGGCTGGGGAGCTGTTTTTT. It codes for CASSPSMAGELFF.

This clone was recorded only once. The CDR3 nucleotides are TGTGCCAGCTCACCAGCCCGGACAGGGGACTACGAGCAGTACTTC. Its protein is CASSPARTGDYEQYF. The genes are TRBV18 and TRBJ2-7, with 9 positions matching TRBD1. The ends lost 2 bases at V and 3 bases at J; junction bases unmatched: 5. In germline, CDR1 is KGHSH, CDR2 LQKENI. The CDR3 consists of 15 residues.

The CDR3 sequence is CASREQGSSYEQYF. In nucleotides, the CDR3 is TGTGCCAGCAGGGAACAGGGGAGCTCCTACGAGCAGTACTTC. The chain carries TRBV7-9 and TRBJ2-7; 7 bases are a match to TRBD1. With V trimmed by 6 bases and J by 0 bases, 5 bases remained unmatched. Germline loops: CDR1 SEHNR, CDR2 FQNEAQ (reference sequence). The CDR3 is 14 residues long.